The rows below give T cell receptor beta chains drawn from one sample of a study of blood T cell repertoires in COVID-19. The method was immunoSEQ multiplex PCR; TCRdb's version includes in-frame clones alone and lacks a portion of them. The table has 95,000 to 150,000 clones, 87% seen once. Sequencing used peripheral blood. These receptors were obtained from a woman aged 50 to 60 with acute or convalescent COVID-19. The CDR3 runs from the conserved cysteine through the conserved F or W. The D gene is left open where the match is weak. Clone size is stated in some rows and not others, as once, few, many or a class when expanded.

CAISEFAVGNTIYF	TGTGCCATCAGTGAGTTCGCGGTAGGAAACACCATATATTTT	NA	TRBV10-3	TRBJ1-3	NA
CASTVGGSGNEQFF	TGTGCCAGTACGGTAGGCGGGAGTGGCAATGAGCAGTTCTTC	TRBD2	TRBV19	TRBJ2-1	NA
CSADQGFNYGYTF	TGCAGCGCTGACCAGGGCTTCAACTATGGCTACACCTTC	NA	TRBV29-1	TRBJ1-2	NA
CASGPTVGEAFF	TGTGCCAGCGGTCCGACAGTTGGGGAAGCTTTCTTT	NA	TRBV6-6	TRBJ1-1	once
CAWMWSRDTEAFF	TGTGCCTGGATGTGGAGCCGGGACACTGAAGCTTTCTTT	NA	TRBV30	TRBJ1-1	NA
CASSAQTGASLNYEQYF	TGCGCCAGCAGCGCACAGACAGGGGCCTCACTCAATTACGAGCAGTACTTC	TRBD1	TRBV5-1	TRBJ2-7	few
CASSTQGVTNEKLFF	TGTGCCAGCAGTACGCAGGGGGTCACGAATGAAAAACTGTTTTTT	TRBD1	TRBV25-1	TRBJ1-4	NA
CASSVTGYNSPLHF	TGTGCCAGCAGCGTAACGGGCTATAATTCACCCCTCCACTTT	NA	TRBV9	TRBJ1-6	NA
CASSQDGRGQLFF	TGTGCCAGCAGCCAAGATGGGAGGGGACAACTGTTTTTT	NA	TRBV3-1/TRBV3-2	TRBJ1-4	few
CASSYGGAGTYEQYF	TGTGCCAGCAGTTACGGGGGGGCAGGGACCTACGAGCAGTACTTC	NA	TRBV6-6	TRBJ2-7	NA
CASSQGGTGNTEAFF	TGTGCCAGCAGCCAAGGGGGCACGGGGAACACTGAAGCTTTCTTT	NA	TRBV14	TRBJ1-1	NA
CASSFGYGTSDDEQYF	TGCGCCAGCAGCTTTGGGTACGGGACTAGCGACGACGAGCAGTACTTC	TRBD2	TRBV5-1	TRBJ2-7	NA
CASSYSDRQKAFF	TGTGCCAGCAGTTACTCGGACAGGCAGAAGGCTTTCTTT	TRBD1	TRBV6-2/TRBV6-3	TRBJ1-1	NA
CASGWDTSNQPQHF	TGTGCCAGTGGTTGGGACACTAGCAATCAGCCCCAGCATTTT	NA	TRBV19	TRBJ1-5	NA
CASSVVQGAGEQFF	TGTGCCAGCAGCGTAGTACAGGGGGCAGGGGAGCAGTTCTTC	TRBD1	TRBV7-2	TRBJ2-1	NA
CASSRSSGGTYEQYF	TGTGCCAGCAGTAGGTCTAGCGGGGGTACCTACGAGCAGTACTTC	TRBD2	TRBV6-5	TRBJ2-7	NA
CASSPPTSGSSYEQYF	TGTGCCAGCAGCCCCCCGACTAGCGGGAGCTCCTACGAGCAGTACTTC	TRBD2	TRBV11-2	TRBJ2-7	NA
CASRRGGSGNTIYF	TGTGCCAGCAGACGAGGTGGCTCTGGAAACACCATATATTTT	NA	TRBV5-6	TRBJ1-3	NA
CASSLETGGRQPQHF	TGTGCCAGCAGCTTGGAGACAGGGGGCCGTCAGCCCCAGCATTTT	TRBD1	TRBV5-8	TRBJ1-5	few
CARARWGGNQPQHF	TGTGCCAGAGCCCGGTGGGGAGGCAATCAGCCCCAGCATTTT	NA	TRBV19	TRBJ1-5	NA
CASSLFPSYQETQYF	TGTGCCAGCAGTTTATTTCCTTCGTACCAAGAGACCCAGTACTTC	NA	TRBV28	TRBJ2-5	NA
CASSLQFTSGLSTDTQYF	TGTGCCAGCAGCTTACAATTTACTAGCGGGCTAAGCACAGATACGCAGTATTTT	TRBD2	TRBV7-2	TRBJ2-3	NA
CASSPSSGQIGELFF	TGTGCCAGCAGCCCTTCATCGGGACAGATCGGGGAGCTGTTTTTT	TRBD1	TRBV7-3	TRBJ2-2	NA
CAWTSGNTGELFF	TGTGCCTGGACTAGCGGGAACACCGGGGAGCTGTTTTTT	TRBD2	TRBV30	TRBJ2-2	NA
CASSQTGEGGYTF	TGCGCCAGCAGCCAGACAGGGGAGGGTGGCTACACCTTC	TRBD1	TRBV5-1	TRBJ1-2	NA
CAISGAGAAYEQYF	TGTGCCATCAGTGGCGCGGGGGCCGCCTACGAGCAGTACTTC	NA	TRBV10-3	TRBJ2-7	once
CASSPGQGAGYTF	TGTGCCAGCAGTCCGGGACAGGGTGCCGGCTACACCTTC	TRBD1	TRBV6-2/TRBV6-3	TRBJ1-2	NA
CASSLGDPGGTEAFF	TGTGCCAGCAGCTTAGGGGACCCAGGGGGGACTGAAGCTTTCTTT	TRBD1	TRBV7-9	TRBJ1-1	NA
CAISDLEGQGREKLFF	TGTGCCATCAGTGACCTTGAGGGACAGGGTCGCGAAAAACTGTTTTTT	TRBD1	TRBV10-3	TRBJ1-4	few
CASSSGGNYGYTF	TGTGCCAGCAGTTCGGGTGGTAACTATGGCTACACCTTC	NA	TRBV6-5	TRBJ1-2	NA
CASSPGLAGGLEQFF	TGTGCCAGCAGTCCGGGACTAGCCGGGGGATTAGAGCAGTTCTTC	TRBD2	TRBV7-2	TRBJ2-1	NA
CAWSREGGGYTF	TGTGCCTGGAGTAGGGAGGGTGGAGGCTACACCTTC	NA	TRBV30	TRBJ1-2	NA
CASRATRGGTEAFF	TGTGCCAGCAGGGCAACACGAGGTGGGACTGAAGCTTTCTTT	NA	TRBV7-2	TRBJ1-1	few
CASSPYRVNEQYF	TGTGCCAGCAGTCCCTACAGGGTTAACGAGCAGTACTTC	NA	TRBV12-3/TRBV12-4	TRBJ2-7	NA
CASSQVGEKLFF	TGTGCCAGCAGCCAAGTCGGTGAAAAACTGTTTTTT	NA	TRBV14	TRBJ1-4	NA
CASSPLLSSYEQYF	TGTGCCAGCAGCCCCCTATTAAGCTCCTACGAGCAGTACTTC	NA	TRBV7-8	TRBJ2-7	NA
CASSQDKGVVTDTQYF	TGCGCCAGCAGCCAAGATAAGGGGGTTGTCACAGATACGCAGTATTTT	NA	TRBV4-3	TRBJ2-3	NA
CASSLTAGSTDTQYF	TGCGCCAGCAGCTTGACGGCAGGTAGCACAGATACGCAGTATTTT	NA	TRBV5-1	TRBJ2-3	NA
CATSDFSGGLSTDTQYF	TGTGCCACCAGTGATTTCAGCGGGGGGCTAAGCACAGATACGCAGTATTTT	TRBD2	TRBV24-1	TRBJ2-3	NA
CASSFGTSGIYEQFF	TGTGCCAGCAGTTTTGGGACTAGCGGGATCTATGAGCAGTTCTTC	TRBD2	TRBV2	TRBJ2-1	NA
CASRKWEDSPLHF	TGCGCCAGCAGGAAATGGGAGGATTCACCCCTCCACTTT	NA	TRBV5-1	TRBJ1-6	NA
CASNNRGSAYGYTF	TGTGCCAGCAACAACAGGGGGTCTGCCTATGGCTACACCTTC	NA	TRBV21-1	TRBJ1-2	NA
CASSEYLGAETQYF	TGTGCCAGCAGTGAATATCTGGGGGCAGAGACCCAGTACTTC	NA	TRBV25-1	TRBJ2-5	NA
CATSDSRTGTTEAFF	TGTGCCACCAGTGATTCCAGGACAGGGACCACTGAAGCTTTCTTT	TRBD1	TRBV24-1	TRBJ1-1	NA
CASSLVPGPGELFF	TGTGCCAGCAGCTTAGTTCCAGGGCCCGGGGAGCTGTTTTTT	NA	TRBV11-2	TRBJ2-2	NA
CSVTIGLQYNEQFF	TGCAGCGTGACGATCGGACTGCAATACAATGAGCAGTTCTTC	NA	TRBV29-1	TRBJ2-1	NA
CASSLSVKNIQYF	TGTGCCAGCAGCCTTTCGGTTAAAAACATTCAGTACTTC	NA	TRBV3-1/TRBV3-2	TRBJ2-4	NA
CASSGAGLAGAGQFF	TGTGCCAGCAGCGGAGCGGGACTAGCGGGAGCGGGGCAGTTCTTC	TRBD2	TRBV7-2	TRBJ2-1	NA
CASSQAVGQPQHF	TGTGCCAGCAGCCAAGCGGTTGGTCAGCCCCAGCATTTT	NA	TRBV3-1/TRBV3-2	TRBJ1-5	NA
CASTSRSIPGRVWQPQHF	TGTGCCAGTACCTCAAGATCCATCCCAGGGAGGGTCTGGCAGCCCCAGCATTTT	NA	TRBV19	TRBJ1-5	NA
CASSLQDRLNTEAFF	TGTGCCAGCAGTTTACAAGACAGATTAAACACTGAAGCTTTCTTT	NA	TRBV28	TRBJ1-1	NA
CASSSGQAAQGGYTF	TGTGCCAGCTCATCTGGACAGGCCGCGCAGGGAGGCTACACCTTC	TRBD1	TRBV18	TRBJ1-2	NA
CASSYLAGGPDTQYF	TGTGCCAGTAGTTACCTAGCGGGAGGGCCAGATACGCAGTATTTT	TRBD2	TRBV19	TRBJ2-3	NA